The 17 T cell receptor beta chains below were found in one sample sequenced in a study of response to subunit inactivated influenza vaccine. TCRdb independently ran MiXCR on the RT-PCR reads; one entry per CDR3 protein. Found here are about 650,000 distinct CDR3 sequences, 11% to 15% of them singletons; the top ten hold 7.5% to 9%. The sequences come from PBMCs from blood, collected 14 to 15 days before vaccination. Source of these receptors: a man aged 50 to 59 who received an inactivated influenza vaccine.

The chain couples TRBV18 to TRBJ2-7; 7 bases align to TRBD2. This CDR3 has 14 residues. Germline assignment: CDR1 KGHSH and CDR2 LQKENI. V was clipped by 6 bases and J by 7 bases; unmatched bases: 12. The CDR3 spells CASSWAGGRGEQYF. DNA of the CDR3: TGTGCCAGCTCGTGGGCCGGCGGGAGAGGGGAGCAGTACTTC.

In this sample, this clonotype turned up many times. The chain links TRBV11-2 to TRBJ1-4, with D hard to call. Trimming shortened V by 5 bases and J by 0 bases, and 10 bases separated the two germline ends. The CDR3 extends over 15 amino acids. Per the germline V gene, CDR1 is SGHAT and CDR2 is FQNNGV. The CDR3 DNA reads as TGTGCCAGCAGCCTAGCGGCTGCAACTAATGAAAAACTGTTTTTT. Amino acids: CASSLAAATNEKLFF.

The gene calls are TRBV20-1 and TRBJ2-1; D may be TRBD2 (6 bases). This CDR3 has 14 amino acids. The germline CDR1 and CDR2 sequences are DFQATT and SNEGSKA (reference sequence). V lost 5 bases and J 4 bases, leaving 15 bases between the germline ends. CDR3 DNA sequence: TGCAGTGCTGATGGGACTTCGTCTTACAATGAGCAGTTCTTC. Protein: CSADGTSSYNEQFF.

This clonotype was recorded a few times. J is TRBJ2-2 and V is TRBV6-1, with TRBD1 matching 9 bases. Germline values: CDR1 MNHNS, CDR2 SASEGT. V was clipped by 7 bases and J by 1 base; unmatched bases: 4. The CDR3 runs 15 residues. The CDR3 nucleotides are TGTGCCAGCAAAGAGGGACAGGGGAACACCGGGGAGCTGTTTTTT. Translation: CASKEGQGNTGELFF.

CDR3 region: CASSPGQSWDIQYF. The CDR3 DNA follows: TGTGCCAGCAGCCCTGGACAGTCTTGGGACATTCAGTACTTC. The V gene is TRBV7-2, the J gene TRBJ2-4; a possible D gene is TRBD1 (6 bases). V lost 5 bases and J 8 bases, leaving 16 bases between the germline ends. CDR1 is SGHTA, CDR2 FQGNSA, per germline. The CDR3 length is 14 residues.

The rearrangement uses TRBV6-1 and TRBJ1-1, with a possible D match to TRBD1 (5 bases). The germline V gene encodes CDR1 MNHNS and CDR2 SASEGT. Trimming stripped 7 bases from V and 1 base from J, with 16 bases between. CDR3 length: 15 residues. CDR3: CASIRWLTANTEAFF. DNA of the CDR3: TGTGCCAGCATCCGATGGCTGACAGCGAACACTGAAGCTTTCTTT.

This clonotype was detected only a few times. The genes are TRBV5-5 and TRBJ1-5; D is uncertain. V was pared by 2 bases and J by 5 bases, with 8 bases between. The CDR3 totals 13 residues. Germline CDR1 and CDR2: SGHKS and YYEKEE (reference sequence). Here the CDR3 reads CASSFNWDQPQHF. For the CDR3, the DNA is TGTGCCAGCAGCTTTAATTGGGATCAGCCCCAGCATTTT.

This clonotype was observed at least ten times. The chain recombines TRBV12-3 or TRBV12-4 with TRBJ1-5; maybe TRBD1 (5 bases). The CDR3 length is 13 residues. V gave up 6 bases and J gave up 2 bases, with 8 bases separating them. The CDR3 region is CASSLQGNQPQHF. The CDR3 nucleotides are TGTGCCAGCAGCTTACAGGGCAATCAGCCCCAGCATTTT.

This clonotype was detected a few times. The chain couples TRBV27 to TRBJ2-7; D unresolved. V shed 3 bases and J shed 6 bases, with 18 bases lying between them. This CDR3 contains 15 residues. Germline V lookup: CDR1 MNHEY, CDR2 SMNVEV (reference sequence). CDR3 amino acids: CASSFLWAVNSEQYF. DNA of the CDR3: TGTGCCAGCAGTTTCCTCTGGGCCGTCAACTCCGAGCAGTACTTC.

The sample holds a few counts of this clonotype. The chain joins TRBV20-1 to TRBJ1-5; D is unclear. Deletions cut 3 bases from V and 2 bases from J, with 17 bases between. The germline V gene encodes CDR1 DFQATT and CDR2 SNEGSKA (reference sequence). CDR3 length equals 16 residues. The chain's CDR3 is CSASNGGFGGNQPQHF. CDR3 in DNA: TGCAGTGCTAGTAATGGTGGGTTCGGAGGCAATCAGCCCCAGCATTTT.

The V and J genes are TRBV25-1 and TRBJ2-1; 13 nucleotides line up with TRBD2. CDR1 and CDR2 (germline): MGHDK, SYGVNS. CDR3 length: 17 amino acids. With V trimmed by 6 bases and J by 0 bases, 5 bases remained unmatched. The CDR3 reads CASRGLAGVGSYNEQFF. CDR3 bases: TGTGCCAGCAGAGGACTAGCGGGAGTGGGCTCCTACAATGAGCAGTTCTTC. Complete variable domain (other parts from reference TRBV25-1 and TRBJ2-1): EADIYQTPRYLVIGTGKKITLECSQTMGHDKMYWYQQDPGMELHLIHYSYGVNSTEKGDLSSESTVSRIRTEHFPLTLESARPSHTSQYLCASRGLAGVGSYNEQFFGPGTRLTVL.

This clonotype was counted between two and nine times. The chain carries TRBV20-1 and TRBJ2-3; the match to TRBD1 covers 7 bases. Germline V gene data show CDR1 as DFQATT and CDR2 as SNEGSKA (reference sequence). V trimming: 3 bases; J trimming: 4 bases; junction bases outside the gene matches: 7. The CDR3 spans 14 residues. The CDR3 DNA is TGCAGTGCTAGGCTCAACAGGGGTTCAGATACGCAGTATTTT. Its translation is CSARLNRGSDTQYF.

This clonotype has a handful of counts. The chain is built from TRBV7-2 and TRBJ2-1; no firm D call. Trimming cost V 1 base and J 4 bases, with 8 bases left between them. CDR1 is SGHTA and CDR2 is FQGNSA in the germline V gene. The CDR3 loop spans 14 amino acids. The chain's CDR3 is CASSLDSAYNEQFF. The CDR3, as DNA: TGTGCCAGCAGCTTAGATTCTGCTTACAATGAGCAGTTCTTC.

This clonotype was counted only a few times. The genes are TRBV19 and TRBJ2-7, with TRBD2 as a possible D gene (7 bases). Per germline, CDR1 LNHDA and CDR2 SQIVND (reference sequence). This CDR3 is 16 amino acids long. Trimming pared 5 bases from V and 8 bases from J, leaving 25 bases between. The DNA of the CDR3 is TGTGCCAGTAGTCCCCCCTTTGGGCGGGGGCCACCAAAGCAGTACTTC. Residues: CASSPPFGRGPPKQYF.

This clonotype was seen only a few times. The CDR3 DNA is TGTGCCAGCAGCTCACGAGGACAGGGGCCCTATAATTCACCCCTCCACTTT. Translation gives CASSSRGQGPYNSPLHF. The chain carries TRBV28 and TRBJ1-6, with 9 positions matching TRBD1. Trimming cost V 6 bases and J 2 bases; bases outside gene matches: 8. The CDR3 is 17 amino acids. Germline CDR1 reads MDHEN; CDR2 reads SYDVKM.

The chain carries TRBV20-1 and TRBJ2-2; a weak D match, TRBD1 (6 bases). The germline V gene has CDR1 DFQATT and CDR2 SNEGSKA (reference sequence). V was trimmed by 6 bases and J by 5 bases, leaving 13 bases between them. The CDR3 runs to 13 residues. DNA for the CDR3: TGCAGTGCACGCAGGGGCAGGACCGGGGAGCTGTTTTTT. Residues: CSARRGRTGELFF.

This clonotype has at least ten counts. CDR3 nucleotide sequence: TGTGCCAGCAGAACCACGGGGGGCGCCGGTGAAAAACTGTTTTTT. Amino acids: CASRTTGGAGEKLFF. J is TRBJ1-4 and V is TRBV12-3 or TRBV12-4, with D possibly TRBD1 on 6 matching bases. Trimming shortened V by 6 bases and J by 7 bases, and 18 bases separated the two germline ends. The CDR3 is 15 residues long.